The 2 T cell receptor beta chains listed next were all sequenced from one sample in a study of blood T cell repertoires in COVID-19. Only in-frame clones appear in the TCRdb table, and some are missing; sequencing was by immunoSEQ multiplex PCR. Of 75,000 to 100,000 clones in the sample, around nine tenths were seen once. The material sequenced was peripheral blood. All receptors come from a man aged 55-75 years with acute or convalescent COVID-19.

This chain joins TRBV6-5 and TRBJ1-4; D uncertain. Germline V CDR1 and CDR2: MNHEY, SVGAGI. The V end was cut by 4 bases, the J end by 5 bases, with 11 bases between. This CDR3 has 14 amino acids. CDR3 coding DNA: TGTGCCAGCAGTTCCTCGGGCAAGAATGAAAAACTGTTTTTT. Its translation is CASSSSGKNEKLFF.

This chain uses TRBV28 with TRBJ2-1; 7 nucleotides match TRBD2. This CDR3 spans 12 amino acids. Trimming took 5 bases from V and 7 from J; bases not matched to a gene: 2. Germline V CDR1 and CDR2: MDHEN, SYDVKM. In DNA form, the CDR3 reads TGTGCCAGCAGTCCCGGGAGGAATGAGCAGTTCTTC. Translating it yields CASSPGRNEQFF.